This entry concerns a single TCR beta chain. Cohorts were assigned according to the clinical history that participants reported. This sample was included in a study of blood T cell repertoires in COVID-19. Sequencing used immunoSEQ multiplex PCR; TCRdb keeps in-frame clones, though not all of them. The sample includes more than 300,000 clones, approximately 90% of them seen just once. CDR3 size: 15 residues. Germline CDR1 and CDR2: SEHNR and FQNEAQ (reference sequence). Germline trimming cut 4 bases from V and 7 bases from J; bases unmatched to any gene: 9. Material for sequencing was PBMCs or T cells enriched from blood (not recorded which). The TCR sequence derives from a woman aged 25 to 39 who had been exposed to COVID-19. The chain joins TRBV7-9 to TRBJ2-1; 8 bases line up with TRBD1. In DNA form, the CDR3 reads TGTGCCAGCAGCTCAAGACAGGGGAGGCGGAATGAGCAGTTCTTC. Translation: CASSSRQGRRNEQFF.